This is a list of T cell receptor beta chains from one sample in a study of blood T cell repertoires in COVID-19. TCRdb's copy holds only in-frame clones and misses some; the assay was immunoSEQ multiplex PCR. The sample lists roughly 260,000 clones; around 92% were seen once. Source material: peripheral blood. These receptors originate from a person aged 18 to 35 with COVID-19, enrolled during active disease. Both conserved end residues are part of each CDR3. The D gene is left open where the match is weak. Size values are once, few and many counts, or a class for expanded clones, and some rows have none.

V: TRBV12-3/TRBV12-4
size: NA
D: NA
J: TRBJ2-1
CDR3: CASSPPSDEQFF
DNA: TGTGCCAGCAGTCCCCCTAGCGATGAGCAGTTCTTC

V: TRBV6-5
size: NA
D: NA
J: TRBJ2-2
CDR3: CASSLDSNTGELFF
DNA: TGTGCCAGCAGTCTCGACTCGAACACCGGGGAGCTGTTTTTT

V: TRBV6-4
size: NA
D: NA
J: TRBJ2-2
CDR3: CASSAGGDTGELFF
DNA: TGTGCCAGCAGTGCAGGAGGAGACACCGGGGAGCTGTTTTTT

V: TRBV10-3
size: NA
D: TRBD1
J: TRBJ1-1
CDR3: CAISRTGERTEAFF
DNA: TGTGCCATCAGTCGGACAGGGGAGAGGACTGAAGCTTTCTTT

V: TRBV27
size: NA
D: NA
J: TRBJ2-7
CDR3: CASSPRQSPYEQYF
DNA: TGTGCCAGCAGTCCCCGACAGAGCCCCTACGAGCAGTACTTC

V: TRBV28
size: once
D: TRBD2
J: TRBJ2-1
CDR3: CASSPPGTKSYNEQFF
DNA: TGTGCCAGCAGTCCCCCCGGGACTAAGTCCTACAATGAGCAGTTCTTC

V: TRBV11-2
size: once
D: TRBD2
J: TRBJ2-1
CDR3: CASSRTSGRNNEQFF
DNA: TGTGCCAGCAGCCGGACTAGCGGGAGAAATAATGAGCAGTTCTTC

V: TRBV7-2
size: NA
D: TRBD1
J: TRBJ1-2
CDR3: CASSYARGQENYGYTF
DNA: TGTGCCAGCAGCTATGCGAGGGGACAGGAGAACTATGGCTACACCTTC

V: TRBV2
size: NA
D: NA
J: TRBJ2-2
CDR3: CASRSRDKNTGELFF
DNA: TGTGCCAGCAGGTCCCGGGACAAGAACACCGGGGAGCTGTTTTTT

V: TRBV5-1
size: NA
D: NA
J: TRBJ1-2
CDR3: CASSFQVGGYGYTF
DNA: TGCGCCAGCAGCTTCCAGGTGGGGGGCTATGGCTACACCTTC

V: TRBV2
size: NA
D: TRBD1
J: TRBJ1-4
CDR3: CASSDGQGYEKLFF
DNA: TGTGCCAGCAGTGATGGACAGGGTTATGAAAAACTGTTTTTT

V: TRBV14
size: NA
D: NA
J: TRBJ1-6
CDR3: CASSQWAGSYNSPLHF
DNA: TGTGCCAGCAGCCAATGGGCAGGCTCCTATAATTCACCCCTCCACTTT

V: TRBV9
size: NA
D: TRBD1
J: TRBJ1-1
CDR3: CASSAEGQAEEAFF
DNA: TGTGCCAGCAGCGCCGAGGGACAGGCAGAAGAAGCTTTCTTT

V: TRBV28
size: NA
D: TRBD2
J: TRBJ2-7
CDR3: CASRREQAGGPYEQYF
DNA: TGTGCCAGCAGAAGAGAACAAGCGGGAGGGCCGTACGAGCAGTACTTC

V: TRBV7-3
size: NA
D: TRBD2
J: TRBJ2-5
CDR3: CASSLMAGGPETQYF
DNA: TGTGCCAGCAGCTTAATGGCGGGAGGGCCAGAGACCCAGTACTTC

V: TRBV7-2
size: NA
D: NA
J: TRBJ2-3
CDR3: CASSYQVTSTDTQYF
DNA: TGTGCCAGCAGTTATCAGGTCACTAGCACAGATACGCAGTATTTT

V: TRBV10-3
size: once
D: NA
J: TRBJ2-2
CDR3: CAISGGTGELFF
DNA: TGTGCCATCAGTGGCGGGACCGGGGAGCTGTTTTTT

V: TRBV24-1
size: NA
D: TRBD1
J: TRBJ1-2
CDR3: CATSLGTGGGYTF
DNA: TGTGCCACCAGCCTCGGGACAGGGGGAGGCTACACCTTC

V: TRBV12-3/TRBV12-4
size: NA
D: NA
J: TRBJ2-7
CDR3: CASSLQGTYEQYF
DNA: TGTGCCAGCAGTTTACAGGGCACCTACGAGCAGTACTTC

V: TRBV4-3
size: few
D: TRBD1
J: TRBJ1-2
CDR3: CASSQALRQGSFNYGYTF
DNA: TGCGCCAGCAGCCAGGCGCTACGACAGGGATCCTTCAACTATGGCTACACCTTC